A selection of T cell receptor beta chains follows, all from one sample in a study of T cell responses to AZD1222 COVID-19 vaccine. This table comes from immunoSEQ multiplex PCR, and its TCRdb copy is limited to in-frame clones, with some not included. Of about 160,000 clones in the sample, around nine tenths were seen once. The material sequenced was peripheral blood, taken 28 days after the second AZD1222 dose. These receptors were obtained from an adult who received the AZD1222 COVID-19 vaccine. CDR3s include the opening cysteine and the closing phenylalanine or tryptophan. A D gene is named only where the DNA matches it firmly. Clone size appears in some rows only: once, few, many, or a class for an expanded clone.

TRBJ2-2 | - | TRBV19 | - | TGTGCCAGTAGTGCCCCTGGAGCGTCGGGATACACCGGGGAGCTGTTTTTT | CASSAPGASGYTGELFF
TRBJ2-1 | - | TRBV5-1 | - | TGCGCCAGCAGCCCGGACCCCGCCTACAATGAGCAGTTCTTC | CASSPDPAYNEQFF
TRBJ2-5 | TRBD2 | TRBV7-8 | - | TGTGCCAGCAGCCTGACTAGCACACAAGAGACCCAGTACTTC | CASSLTSTQETQYF
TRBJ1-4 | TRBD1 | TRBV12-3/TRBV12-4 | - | TGTGCCAGTTCAACAGGGGTTCATGAAAAACTGTTTTTT | CASSTGVHEKLFF
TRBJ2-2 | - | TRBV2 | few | TGTGCCAGCTCTTTTTCCGGGGAGCTGTTTTTT | CASSFSGELFF
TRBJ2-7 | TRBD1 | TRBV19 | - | TGTGCCAGTAGTCCGACAGGGGCCTACGAGCAGTACTTC | CASSPTGAYEQYF
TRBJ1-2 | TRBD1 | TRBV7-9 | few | TGTGCCAGCAGCCACCAGAGGACAGGGAACTATGGCTACACCTTC | CASSHQRTGNYGYTF
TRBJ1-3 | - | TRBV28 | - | TGTGCCAGCAGTTTGAGAGCCCGGTGGGGGTTTGGAAACACCATATATTTT | CASSLRARWGFGNTIYF
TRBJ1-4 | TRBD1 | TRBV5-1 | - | TGCGCCAGCAGCTTGGCCGACAGGGGAGGGGGGAAACTGTTTTTT | CASSLADRGGGKLFF
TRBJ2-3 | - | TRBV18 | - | TGTGCCAGCTCACCACCCGGGACGGTTAGCACAGATACGCAGTATTTT | CASSPPGTVSTDTQYF
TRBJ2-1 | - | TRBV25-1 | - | TGTGCCAGCAGTGATTGGTCACCAAAATACAATGAGCAGTTCTTC | CASSDWSPKYNEQFF
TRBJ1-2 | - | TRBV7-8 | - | TGTGCCAGCAGCTTAGACGGGGGGGAGGACTATGGCTACACCTTC | CASSLDGGEDYGYTF
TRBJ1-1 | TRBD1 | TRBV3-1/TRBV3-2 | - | TGTGCCAGCAGTGGGGACAGGTCCTCTGAAGCTTTCTTT | CASSGDRSSEAFF
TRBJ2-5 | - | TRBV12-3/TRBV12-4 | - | TGTGCCAGCAGTCCTACCCAAGAGACCCAGTACTTC | CASSPTQETQYF
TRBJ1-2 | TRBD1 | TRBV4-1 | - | TGCGCCAGCAGCCAAACCGGACAGGGGTTGGGCTACACCTTC | CASSQTGQGLGYTF
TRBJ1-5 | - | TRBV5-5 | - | TGTGCCAGCAGCTTGGAGGGGCCCGGGGGTCGCAATCAGCCCCAGCATTTT | CASSLEGPGGRNQPQHF
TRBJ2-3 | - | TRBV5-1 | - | TGCGCCAGCAGCTCCGCAGTCCAGGTGACAGATACGCAGTATTTT | CASSSAVQVTDTQYF
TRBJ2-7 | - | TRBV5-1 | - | TGCGCCAGCAGCTTACAGGGTTACGAGCAGTACTTC | CASSLQGYEQYF
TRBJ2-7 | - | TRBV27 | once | TGTGCCAGCAGTTTAGGGTCCACCTACGAGCAGTACTTC | CASSLGSTYEQYF
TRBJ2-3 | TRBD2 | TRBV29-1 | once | TGCAGCGTTGGGGGGGGAGAAGCAGATACGCAGTATTTT | CSVGGGEADTQYF
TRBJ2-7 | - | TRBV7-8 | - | TGTGCCAGCAGCCCATCCGGGAAGGTTGCCTACGAGCAGTACTTC | CASSPSGKVAYEQYF
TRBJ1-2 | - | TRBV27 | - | TGTGCCAGCAGTCCCCAGGGTAATGGCTACACCTTC | CASSPQGNGYTF
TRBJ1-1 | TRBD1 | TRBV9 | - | TGTGCCAGCAGTAGGGGACAGATGAACACTGAAGCTTTCTTT | CASSRGQMNTEAFF
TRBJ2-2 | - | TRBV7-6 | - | TGTGCCAGCAGCCCCGCTAGCGACACCGGGGAGCTGTTTTTT | CASSPASDTGELFF
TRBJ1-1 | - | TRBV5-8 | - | TGTGCCAGCAGCTTGGGCATAAGAGGCGGAAACACTGAAGCTTTCTTT | CASSLGIRGGNTEAFF
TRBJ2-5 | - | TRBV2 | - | TGTGCCAGCAGGTCCGGGACACTCCCAGCGGAGACCCAGTACTTC | CASRSGTLPAETQYF
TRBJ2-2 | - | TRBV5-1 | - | TGCGCCAGCAGCTTGACCGCAGACACCGGGGAGCTGTTTTTT | CASSLTADTGELFF
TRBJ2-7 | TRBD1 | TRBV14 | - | TGTGCCAGCAGCCAATATGCGGGACAGGGGTCCTACGAGCAGTACTTC | CASSQYAGQGSYEQYF
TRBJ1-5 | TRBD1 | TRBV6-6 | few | TGTGCCAGCAGTACACAGGGGATGGGTCAGCCCCAGCATTTT | CASSTQGMGQPQHF
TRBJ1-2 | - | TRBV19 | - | TGTGCCAGTAGTATGGCGCTACAGGGAGCCTCTGGCTATGGCTACACCTTC | CASSMALQGASGYGYTF
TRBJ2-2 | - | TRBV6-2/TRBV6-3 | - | TGTGCCAGCAGTTATCAGGAGGCAGGGGAGGTCGGGGAGCTGTTTTTT | CASSYQEAGEVGELFF
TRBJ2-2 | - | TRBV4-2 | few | TGTGCCAGCAGCCAAGATCTAACGACGGAGCTGTTTTTT | CASSQDLTTELFF
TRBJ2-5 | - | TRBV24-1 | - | TGTGCCACCAGTGATCGCGGGATCAAACAAGAGACCCAGTACTTC | CATSDRGIKQETQYF
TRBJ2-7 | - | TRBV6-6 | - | TGTGCCAGCAGTTACTCGGCCTTTCTCTACGAGCAGTACTTC | CASSYSAFLYEQYF
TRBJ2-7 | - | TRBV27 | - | TGTGCCAGCAGTTTATCGCCACAGCAGTCCTACGAGCAGTACTTC | CASSLSPQQSYEQYF
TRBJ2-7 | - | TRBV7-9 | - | TGTGCCAGCAGCTTATACGGGACCGACGAGCAGTACTTC | CASSLYGTDEQYF
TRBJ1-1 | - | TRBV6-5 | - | TGTGCCAGCATTAGGGGAGGGGGCACTGAAGCTTTCTTT | CASIRGGGTEAFF